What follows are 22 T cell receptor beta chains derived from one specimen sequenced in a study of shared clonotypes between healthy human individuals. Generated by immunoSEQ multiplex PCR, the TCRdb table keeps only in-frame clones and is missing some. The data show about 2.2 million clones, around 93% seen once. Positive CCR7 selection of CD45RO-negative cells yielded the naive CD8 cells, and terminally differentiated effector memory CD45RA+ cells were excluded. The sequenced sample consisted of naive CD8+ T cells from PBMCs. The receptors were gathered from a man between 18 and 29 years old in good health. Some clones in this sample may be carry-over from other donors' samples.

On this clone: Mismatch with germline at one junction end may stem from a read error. The CDR3: CASSTGLAIEQFF. The CDR3 bases are TGCGCCAGCAGCACGGGACTAGCGATTGAGCAATTCTTC. J is TRBJ2-1 and V is TRBV5-1; 10 bases line up with TRBD2. Per germline, CDR1 SGHRS and CDR2 YFSETQ. The CDR3 is 13 amino acids. Supplemented by reference TRBV5-1 and TRBJ2-1, the full variable domain reads KAGVTQTPRYLIKTRGQQVTLSCSPISGHRSVSWYQQTPGQGLQFLFEYFSETQRNKGNFPGRFSGRQFSNSRSEMNVSTLELGDSALYLCASSTGLAIEQFFGPGTRLTVL.

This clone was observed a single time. This CDR3 is CASSTIRTSGSGDEQFF. The CDR3 DNA reads TGTGCCAGTAGTACCATTCGGACTAGCGGGTCCGGAGATGAGCAGTTCTTC. This chain uses TRBV19 with TRBJ2-1, with 11 bases that match TRBD2. CDR1 is LNHDA and CDR2 is SQIVND in the germline V gene (reference sequence). The length of the CDR3 is 17 residues. With 4 bases clipped from V and 8 bases from J, the junction kept 13 bases outside the gene matches.

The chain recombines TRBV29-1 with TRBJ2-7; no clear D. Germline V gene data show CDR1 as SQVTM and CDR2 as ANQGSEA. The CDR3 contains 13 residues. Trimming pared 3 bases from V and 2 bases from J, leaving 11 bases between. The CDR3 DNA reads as TGCAGCGTTGAGGTCGGCATTCCCTACGAGCAGTACTTC. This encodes CSVEVGIPYEQYF.

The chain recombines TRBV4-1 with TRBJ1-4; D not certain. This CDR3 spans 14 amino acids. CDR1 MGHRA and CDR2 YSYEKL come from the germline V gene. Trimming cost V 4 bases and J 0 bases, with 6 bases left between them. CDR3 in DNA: TGCGCCAGCAGCCGGACCGCAACTAATGAAAAACTGTTTTTT. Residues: CASSRTATNEKLFF.

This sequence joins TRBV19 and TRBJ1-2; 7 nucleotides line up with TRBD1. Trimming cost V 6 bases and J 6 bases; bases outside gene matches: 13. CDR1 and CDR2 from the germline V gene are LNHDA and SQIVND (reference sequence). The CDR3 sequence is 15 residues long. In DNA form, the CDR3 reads TGTGCCAGTAGCCCAAGGGGGCAGGGGATAGATGGCTACACCTTC. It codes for CASSPRGQGIDGYTF.

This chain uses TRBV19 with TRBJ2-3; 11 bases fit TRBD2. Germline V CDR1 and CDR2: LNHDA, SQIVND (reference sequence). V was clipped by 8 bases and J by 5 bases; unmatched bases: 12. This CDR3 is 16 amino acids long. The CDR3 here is CASPPATSGNKDTQYF. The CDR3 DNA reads TGTGCCAGTCCCCCAGCGACTAGCGGGAATAAAGATACGCAGTATTTT.

This chain's CDR3 is CASRGRAIYEQYF. The CDR3 region has the DNA TGTGCCAGCAGGGGAAGGGCTATCTACGAGCAGTACTTC. The rearrangement links TRBV28 to TRBJ2-7; D unclear. This CDR3 contains 13 residues. Trimming pared 6 bases from V and 3 bases from J, leaving 12 bases between. Looked up from germline, CDR1 is MDHEN and CDR2 is SYDVKM.

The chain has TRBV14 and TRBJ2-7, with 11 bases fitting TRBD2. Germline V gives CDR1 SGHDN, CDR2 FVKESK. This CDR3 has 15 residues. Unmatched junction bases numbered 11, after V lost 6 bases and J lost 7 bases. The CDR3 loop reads CASRGTSGLTVEQYF. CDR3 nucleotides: TGTGCCAGCAGAGGGACTAGCGGACTAACGGTAGAGCAGTACTTC.

CDR3: CASYRGVGSLEQTQYF. DNA of the CDR3: TGTGCCTCCTACAGGGGAGTAGGGTCCTTAGAGCAAACCCAGTACTTC. The chain uses TRBV6-6 and TRBJ2-5; TRBD1 aligns across 7 bases. CDR1 is MNHNY and CDR2 is SVGAGI in the germline V gene (reference sequence). This CDR3 comprises 16 residues. Trimming removed 11 bases from V and 8 bases from J; junction bases left unmatched: 23.

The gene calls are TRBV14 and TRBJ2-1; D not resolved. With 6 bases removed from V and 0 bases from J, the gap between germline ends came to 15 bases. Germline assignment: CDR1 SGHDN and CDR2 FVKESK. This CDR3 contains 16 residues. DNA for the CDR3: TGTGCCAGCAGACCTCTCCGACCCAGCTCCTACAATGAGCAGTTCTTC. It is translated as CASRPLRPSSYNEQFF.

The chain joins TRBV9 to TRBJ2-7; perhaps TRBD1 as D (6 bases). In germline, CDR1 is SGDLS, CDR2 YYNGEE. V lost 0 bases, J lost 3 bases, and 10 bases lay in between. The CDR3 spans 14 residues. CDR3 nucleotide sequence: TGTGCCAGCAGCGTAGGTGGGGACATCTACGAGCAGTACTTC. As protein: CASSVGGDIYEQYF.

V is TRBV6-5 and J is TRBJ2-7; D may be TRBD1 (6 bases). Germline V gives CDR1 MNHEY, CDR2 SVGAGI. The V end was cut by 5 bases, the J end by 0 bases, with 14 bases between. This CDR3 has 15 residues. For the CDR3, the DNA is TGTGCCAGCAGTCCCCTTCCGACAGGCTCCTACGAGCAGTACTTC. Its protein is CASSPLPTGSYEQYF.

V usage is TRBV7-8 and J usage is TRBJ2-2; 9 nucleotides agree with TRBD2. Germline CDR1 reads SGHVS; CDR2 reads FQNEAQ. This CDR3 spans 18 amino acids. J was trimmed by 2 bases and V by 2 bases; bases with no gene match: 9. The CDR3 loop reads CASSLRLAGYLNTGELFF. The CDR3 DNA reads TGTGCCAGCAGCTTACGGCTAGCGGGGTACTTAAACACCGGGGAGCTGTTTTTT.

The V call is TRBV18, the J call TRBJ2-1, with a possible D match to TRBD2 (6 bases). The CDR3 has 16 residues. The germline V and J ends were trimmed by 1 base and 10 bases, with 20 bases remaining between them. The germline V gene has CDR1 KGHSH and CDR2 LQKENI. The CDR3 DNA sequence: TGTGCCAGCTCACCACTCCGGGGGACCGTCGCGTGGGAGCAGTTCTTC. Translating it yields CASSPLRGTVAWEQFF.

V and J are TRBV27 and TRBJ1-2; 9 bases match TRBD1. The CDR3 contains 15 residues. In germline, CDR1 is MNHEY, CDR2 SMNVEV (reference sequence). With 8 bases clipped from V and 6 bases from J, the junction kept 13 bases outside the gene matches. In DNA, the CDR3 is TGTGCCAGCGGGGACAGGGCCTCCCATCCTAATGGCTACACCTTC. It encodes CASGDRASHPNGYTF.

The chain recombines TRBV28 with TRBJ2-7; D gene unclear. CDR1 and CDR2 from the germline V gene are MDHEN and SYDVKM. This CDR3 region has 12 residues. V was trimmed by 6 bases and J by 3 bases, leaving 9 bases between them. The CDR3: CASRPTVYEQYF. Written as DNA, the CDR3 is TGTGCCAGCAGACCGACTGTCTACGAGCAGTACTTC.

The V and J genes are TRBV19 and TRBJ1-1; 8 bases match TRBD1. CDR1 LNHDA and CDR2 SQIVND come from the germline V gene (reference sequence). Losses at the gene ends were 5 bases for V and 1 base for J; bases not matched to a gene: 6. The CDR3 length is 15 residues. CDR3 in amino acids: CASSSHRGENTEAFF. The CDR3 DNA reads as TGTGCCAGTAGTTCACACAGGGGGGAGAACACTGAAGCTTTCTTT.

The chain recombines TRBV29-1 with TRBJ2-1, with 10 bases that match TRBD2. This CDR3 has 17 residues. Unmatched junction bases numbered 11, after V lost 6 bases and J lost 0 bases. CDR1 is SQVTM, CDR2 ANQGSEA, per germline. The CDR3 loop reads CSVGRASGSGSYNEQFF. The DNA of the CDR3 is TGCAGCGTGGGGAGGGCTAGCGGGAGCGGCTCCTACAATGAGCAGTTCTTC.

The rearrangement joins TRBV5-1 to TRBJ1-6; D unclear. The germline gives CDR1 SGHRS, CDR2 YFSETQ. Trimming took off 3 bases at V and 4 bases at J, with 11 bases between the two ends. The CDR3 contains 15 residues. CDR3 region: CASSSGSDYNSPLHF. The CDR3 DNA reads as TGCGCCAGCAGCTCCGGGAGCGATTATAATTCACCCCTCCACTTT.

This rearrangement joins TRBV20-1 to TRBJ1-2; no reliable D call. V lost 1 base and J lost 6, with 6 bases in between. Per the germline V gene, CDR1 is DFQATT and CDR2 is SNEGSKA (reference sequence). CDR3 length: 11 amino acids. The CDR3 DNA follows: TGCAGTGCTAGAGTAAGGGATGGCTACACCTTC. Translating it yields CSARVRDGYTF.

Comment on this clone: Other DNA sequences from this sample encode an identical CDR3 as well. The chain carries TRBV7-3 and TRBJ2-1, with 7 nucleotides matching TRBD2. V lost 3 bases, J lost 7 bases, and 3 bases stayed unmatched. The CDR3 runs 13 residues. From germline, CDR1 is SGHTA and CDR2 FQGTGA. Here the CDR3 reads CASSFGGGNEQFF. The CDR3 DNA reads TGTGCCAGCAGCTTTGGGGGAGGGAATGAGCAGTTCTTC.

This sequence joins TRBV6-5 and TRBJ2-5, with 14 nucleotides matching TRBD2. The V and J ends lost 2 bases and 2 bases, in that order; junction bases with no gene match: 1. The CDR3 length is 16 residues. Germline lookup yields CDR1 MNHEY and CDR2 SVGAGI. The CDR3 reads CASSYGTSGRQETQYF. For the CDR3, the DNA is TGTGCCAGCAGTTACGGGACTAGCGGGAGACAAGAGACCCAGTACTTC.